Below are 15 T cell receptor beta chains sequenced from a single sample in a study of blood T cell repertoires in COVID-19. Data came from immunoSEQ multiplex PCR; TCRdb stores just in-frame clones and leaves some out. The table has about 120,000 clones, around nine tenths seen once. Source material: peripheral blood. The receptor set was obtained from a woman in her fifties or sixties with acute or convalescent COVID-19.

Relative to its sample, this clone is medium-sized. The J gene is TRBJ2-7, the V gene TRBV7-9; the match to TRBD1 covers 7 bases. V shed 4 bases, J shed 4 bases, and the junction held 16 bases outside the gene matches. The CDR3 runs 17 residues. Per the germline V gene, CDR1 is SEHNR and CDR2 is FQNEAQ (reference sequence). The CDR3 spells CASSSYETGTAWYEQYF. CDR3 coding DNA: TGTGCCAGCAGCTCGTATGAGACCGGGACAGCTTGGTACGAGCAGTACTTC.

The chain employs TRBV10-1 and TRBJ2-2, with D uncertain. The germline gives CDR1 WNHNN, CDR2 SYGVQD (reference sequence). The length of the CDR3 is 14 residues. V lost 4 bases and J 1 base, leaving 7 bases between the germline ends. The CDR3 reads CASSVSGNTGELFF. CDR3 DNA sequence: TGCGCCAGCAGTGTCTCAGGGAACACCGGGGAGCTGTTTTTT.

This sequence joins TRBV7-7 and TRBJ2-3; tentative D call: TRBD2 (6 bases). Deletions cut 4 bases from V and 0 bases from J, with 11 bases between. Germline CDR1 reads SSHAT; CDR2 reads FNYEAQ (reference sequence). This CDR3 has 15 residues. The CDR3 DNA is TGTGCCAGCAGCTATGGGCTAGCGAGCACAGATACGCAGTATTTT. Residues: CASSYGLASTDTQYF.

V gene TRBV5-1 combines with J gene TRBJ2-3, with 8 bases lining up with TRBD1. The length of the CDR3 is 16 residues. With V trimmed by 4 bases and J by 0 bases, 7 bases remained unmatched. The germline CDR1 and CDR2 sequences are SGHRS and YFSETQ. The CDR3 reads CASSPGDRFSTDTQYF. The CDR3 DNA is TGCGCCAGCAGCCCGGGGGACAGGTTTAGCACAGATACGCAGTATTTT.

The chain has TRBV11-2 and TRBJ1-3; weak D call: TRBD1 (6 bases). The germline CDR1 and CDR2 sequences are SGHAT and FQNNGV. The V end lost 3 bases, the J end lost 0 bases, and 15 bases lay between the germline ends. The CDR3 has 17 residues. CDR3: CASSFTGQLYSGNTIYF. As DNA, the CDR3 is TGTGCCAGCAGCTTCACCGGACAGCTCTACTCTGGAAACACCATATATTTT.

This chain links TRBV7-9 with TRBJ2-1; 10 nucleotides match TRBD1. Germline V gene data show CDR1 as SEHNR and CDR2 as FQNEAQ (reference sequence). The trim removed 5 bases at V and 12 bases at J, leaving 13 bases unmatched. This CDR3 contains 15 residues. Here the CDR3 reads CASSPVGQGGRGQFF. The CDR3 DNA reads as TGTGCCAGCAGCCCTGTAGGACAGGGGGGACGGGGGCAGTTCTTC.

The chain combines TRBV12-5 with TRBJ1-6; 7 positions match TRBD1. The CDR3 extends over 14 amino acids. V shed 6 bases and J 7 bases; nucleotides not matched to a gene: 6. In germline, CDR1 is LGHNT, CDR2 FRNRAP. The CDR3: CASGGDSPNSPLHF. In DNA, the CDR3 is TGTGCTAGTGGAGGGGACAGCCCGAATTCACCCCTCCACTTT.

The genes are TRBV5-8 and TRBJ2-3; 7 bases match TRBD1. CDR1 is SGHTS and CDR2 is YDEGEE in the germline V gene. The CDR3 is 16 amino acids. Unmatched junction bases numbered 10, after V lost 5 bases and J lost 1 base. The CDR3 nucleotides are TGTGCCAGCAGAACAGGGGAACATTATGGCACAGATACGCAGTATTTT. This encodes CASRTGEHYGTDTQYF.

The chain uses TRBV19 and TRBJ1-2; 11 nucleotides align to TRBD1. Germline CDR1 LNHDA, CDR2 SQIVND (reference sequence). V lost 7 bases and J lost 8; bases outside the gene matches: 3. The CDR3 is made up of 12 amino acids. CDR3 amino acids: CASMGQGGGYTF. CDR3 DNA: TGTGCCAGTATGGGACAGGGGGGAGGCTACACCTTC.

The CDR3 spells CASIEGGAANTEAFF. The DNA of the CDR3 is TGTGCCAGCATCGAAGGGGGGGCGGCGAACACTGAAGCTTTCTTT. The chain has TRBV6-5 and TRBJ1-1; possibly TRBD1 for D (6 bases). This CDR3 is 15 amino acids long. Trimming pared 7 bases from V and 1 base from J, leaving 16 bases between. CDR1 and CDR2 (germline): MNHEY, SVGAGI.

CDR3 bases: TGTGCCAGCTCCGGACAGCCGACGATCTATGGCTACACCTTC. This codes for CASSGQPTIYGYTF. The chain combines TRBV18 with TRBJ1-2; weak D call: TRBD1 (6 bases). The CDR3 spans 14 residues. Trimming took 6 bases from V and 4 from J, leaving 15 bases between them. Per germline, CDR1 KGHSH and CDR2 LQKENI.

This chain connects TRBV6-2 or TRBV6-3 to TRBJ1-1; 7 bases fit TRBD1. V was pared by 5 bases and J by 4 bases, with 13 bases of the junction left unmatched. Per germline, CDR1 MNHEY and CDR2 SVGEGT. The CDR3 consists of 16 residues. This chain's CDR3 is CASSPDRPLWGTEAFF. CDR3 DNA sequence: TGTGCCAGCAGTCCGGACAGGCCCCTTTGGGGCACTGAAGCTTTCTTT.

This clone has more than one count but fewer than ten. The chain joins TRBV5-5 to TRBJ1-3, with D possibly TRBD1 on 6 matching bases. V lost 4 bases, J lost 0 bases, and 17 bases lay in between. The CDR3 extends over 17 amino acids. The germline CDR1 and CDR2 sequences are SGHKS and YYEKEE (reference sequence). The CDR3 region is CASSPGGGASSGNTIYF. DNA for the CDR3: TGTGCCAGCAGCCCGGGAGGGGGGGCGAGCTCTGGAAACACCATATATTTT.

The V call is TRBV11-3, the J call TRBJ2-2; D possibly corresponds to TRBD1 (5 bases). V was shortened by 1 base and J by 3 bases, with 9 bases between the two germline ends. This CDR3 comprises 15 residues. The germline V gene encodes CDR1 SGHNT and CDR2 YENEEA. CDR3 coding DNA: TGTGCCAGCAGCTTAGGGCAGGGTCACACCGGGGAGCTGTTTTTT. Its protein is CASSLGQGHTGELFF.

The CDR3 here is CASSEGQGGLHQPQHF. The CDR3 region has the DNA TGTGCCAGCAGTGAAGGGCAGGGTGGGCTCCATCAGCCCCAGCATTTT. The rearrangement uses TRBV2 and TRBJ1-5; TRBD1 might be the D (5 bases). CDR1 and CDR2 from the germline V gene are SNHLY and FYNNEI. This CDR3 spans 16 amino acids. V lost 1 base to trimming and J lost 5 bases, with 15 bases between them.